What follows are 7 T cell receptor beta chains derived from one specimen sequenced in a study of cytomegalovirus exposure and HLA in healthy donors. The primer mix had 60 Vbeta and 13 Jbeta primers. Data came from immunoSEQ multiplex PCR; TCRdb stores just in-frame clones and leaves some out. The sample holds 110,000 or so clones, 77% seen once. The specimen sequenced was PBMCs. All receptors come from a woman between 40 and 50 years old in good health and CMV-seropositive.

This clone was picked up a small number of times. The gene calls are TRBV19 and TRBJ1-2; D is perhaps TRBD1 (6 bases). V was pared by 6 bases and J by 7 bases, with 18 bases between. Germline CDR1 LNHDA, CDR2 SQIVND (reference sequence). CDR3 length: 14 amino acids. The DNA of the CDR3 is TGTGCCAGTAGACTAAGGGGGGGTGAGGGTGGCTACACCTTC. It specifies CASRLRGGEGGYTF.

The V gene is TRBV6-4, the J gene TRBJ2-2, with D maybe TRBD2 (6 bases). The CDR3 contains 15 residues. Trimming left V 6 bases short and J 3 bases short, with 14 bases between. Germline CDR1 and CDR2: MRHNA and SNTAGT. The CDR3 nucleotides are TGTGCCAGCAGCCCCGGCGGGGCGGACACCGGGGAGCTGTTTTTT. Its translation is CASSPGGADTGELFF.

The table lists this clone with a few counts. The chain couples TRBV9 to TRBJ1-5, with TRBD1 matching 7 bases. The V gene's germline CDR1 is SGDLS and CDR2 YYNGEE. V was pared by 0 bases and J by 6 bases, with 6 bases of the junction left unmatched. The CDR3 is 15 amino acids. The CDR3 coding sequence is TGTGCCAGCAGCGTAGGAGGGGGCGATAGTCAGCCCCAGCATTTT. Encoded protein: CASSVGGGDSQPQHF. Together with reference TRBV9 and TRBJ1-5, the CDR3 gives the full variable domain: DSGVTQTPKHLITATGQRVTLRCSPRSGDLSVYWYQQSLDQGLQFLIQYYNGEERAKGNILERFSAQQFPDLHSELNLSSLELGDSALYFCASSVGGGDSQPQHFGDGTRLSIL.

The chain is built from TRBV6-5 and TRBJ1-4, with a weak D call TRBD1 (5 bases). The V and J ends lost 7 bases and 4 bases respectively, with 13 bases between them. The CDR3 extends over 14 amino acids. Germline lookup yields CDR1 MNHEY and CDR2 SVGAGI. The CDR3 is CASKGTTHNEKLFF. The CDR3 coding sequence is TGTGCCAGCAAAGGGACTACCCATAATGAAAAACTGTTTTTT.

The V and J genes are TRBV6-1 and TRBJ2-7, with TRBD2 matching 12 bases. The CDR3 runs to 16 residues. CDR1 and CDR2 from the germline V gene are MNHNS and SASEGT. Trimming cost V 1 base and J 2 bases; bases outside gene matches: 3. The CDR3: CASSEGTSGTPYEQYF. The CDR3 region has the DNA TGTGCCAGCAGTGAAGGGACTAGCGGGACACCCTACGAGCAGTACTTC.

The CDR3 DNA sequence: TGTGCCAGCAGTGAAATCAGCTCTGGGGCCAACGTCCTGACTTTC. This gives the protein CASSEISSGANVLTF. The V call is TRBV6-1, the J call TRBJ2-6; D call uncertain. The germline gives CDR1 MNHNS, CDR2 SASEGT. V dropped 2 bases and J dropped 0 bases, with 5 bases sitting between them. The CDR3 length is 15 residues.

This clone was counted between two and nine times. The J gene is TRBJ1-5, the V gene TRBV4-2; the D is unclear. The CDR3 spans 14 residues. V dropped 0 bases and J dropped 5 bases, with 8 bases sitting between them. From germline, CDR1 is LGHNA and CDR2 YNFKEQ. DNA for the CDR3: TGTGCCAGCAGCCAAGATGACACGTATCAGCCCCAGCATTTT. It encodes CASSQDDTYQPQHF.